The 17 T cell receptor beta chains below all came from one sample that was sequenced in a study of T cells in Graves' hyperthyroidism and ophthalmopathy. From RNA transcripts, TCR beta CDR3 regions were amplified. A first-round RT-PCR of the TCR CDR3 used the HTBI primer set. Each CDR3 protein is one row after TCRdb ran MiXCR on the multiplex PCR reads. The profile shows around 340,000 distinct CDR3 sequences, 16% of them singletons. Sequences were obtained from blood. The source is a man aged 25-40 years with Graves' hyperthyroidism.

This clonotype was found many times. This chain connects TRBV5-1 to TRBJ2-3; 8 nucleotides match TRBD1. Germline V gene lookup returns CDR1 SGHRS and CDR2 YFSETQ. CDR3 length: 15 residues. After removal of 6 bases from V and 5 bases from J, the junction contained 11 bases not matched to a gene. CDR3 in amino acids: CASTFPGGAEDTQYF. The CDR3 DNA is TGCGCCAGCACCTTCCCAGGGGGCGCAGAAGATACGCAGTATTTT.

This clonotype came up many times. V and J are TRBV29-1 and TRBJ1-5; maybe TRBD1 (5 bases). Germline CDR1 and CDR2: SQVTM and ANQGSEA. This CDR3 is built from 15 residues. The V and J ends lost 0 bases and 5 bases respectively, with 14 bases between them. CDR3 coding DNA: TGCAGCGTTGAAGATACCGGGGGGGGTTATCAGCCCCAGCATTTT. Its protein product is CSVEDTGGGYQPQHF.

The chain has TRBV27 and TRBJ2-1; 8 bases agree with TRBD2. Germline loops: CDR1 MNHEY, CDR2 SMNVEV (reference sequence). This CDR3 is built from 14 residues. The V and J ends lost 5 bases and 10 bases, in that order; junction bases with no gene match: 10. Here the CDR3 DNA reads TGTGCCAGCAGTCCGGGACTAGTGGGAGGGGAGCAGTTCTTC. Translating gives CASSPGLVGGEQFF.

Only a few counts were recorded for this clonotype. CDR3 DNA: TGTGCCAGCAGTTACGTAGGGCGGGAGGGCCGATGGTACTTC. Translated, it gives CASSYVGREGRWYF. The chain is built from TRBV6-6 and TRBJ2-5, with 9 bases lining up with TRBD2. The CDR3 extends over 14 amino acids. From germline, CDR1 is MNHNY and CDR2 SVGAGI (reference sequence). V shed 2 bases, J shed 13 bases, and the junction held 11 bases outside the gene matches.

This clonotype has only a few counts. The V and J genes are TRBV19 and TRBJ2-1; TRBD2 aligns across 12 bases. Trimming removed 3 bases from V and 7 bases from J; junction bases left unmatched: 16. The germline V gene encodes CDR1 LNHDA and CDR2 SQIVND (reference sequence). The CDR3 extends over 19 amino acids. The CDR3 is CASSIGMGLAGLRGNEQFF. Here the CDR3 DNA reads TGTGCCAGTAGTATCGGCATGGGACTAGCGGGCTTAAGAGGGAATGAGCAGTTCTTC. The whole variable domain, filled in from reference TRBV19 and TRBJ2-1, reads DGGITQSPKYLFRKEGQNVTLSCEQNLNHDAMYWYRQDPGQGLRLIYYSQIVNDFQKGDIAEGYSVSREKKESFPLTVTSAQKNPTAFYLCASSIGMGLAGLRGNEQFFGPGTRLTVL.

This CDR3 reads CANRVNTEAFF. The CDR3 nucleotides are TGTGCCAACAGGGTGAACACTGAAGCTTTCTTT. This chain joins TRBV2 and TRBJ1-1; possibly TRBD1 for D (6 bases). The CDR3 runs to 11 residues. Looked up from germline, CDR1 is SNHLY and CDR2 is FYNNEI. Trimming cost V 10 bases and J 0 bases, with 6 bases left between them.

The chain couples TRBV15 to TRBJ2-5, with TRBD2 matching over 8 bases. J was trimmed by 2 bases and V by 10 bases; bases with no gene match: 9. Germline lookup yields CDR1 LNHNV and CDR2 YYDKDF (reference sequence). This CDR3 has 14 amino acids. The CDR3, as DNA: TGTGCCATTCGGGCTAGCGGGTTTCAAGAGACCCAGTACTTC. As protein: CAIRASGFQETQYF.

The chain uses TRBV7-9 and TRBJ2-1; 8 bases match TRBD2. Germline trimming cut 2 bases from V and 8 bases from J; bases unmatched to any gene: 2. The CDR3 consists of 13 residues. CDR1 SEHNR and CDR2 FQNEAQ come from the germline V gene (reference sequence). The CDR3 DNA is TGTGCCAGCAGCTTACCACTAGCGGATGAGCAGTTCTTC. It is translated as CASSLPLADEQFF. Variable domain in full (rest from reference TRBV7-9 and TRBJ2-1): DTGVSQNPRHKITKRGQNVTFRCDPISEHNRLYWYRQTLGQGPEFLTYFQNEAQLEKSRLLSDRFSAERPKGSFSTLEIQRTEQGDSAMYLCASSLPLADEQFFGPGTRLTVL.

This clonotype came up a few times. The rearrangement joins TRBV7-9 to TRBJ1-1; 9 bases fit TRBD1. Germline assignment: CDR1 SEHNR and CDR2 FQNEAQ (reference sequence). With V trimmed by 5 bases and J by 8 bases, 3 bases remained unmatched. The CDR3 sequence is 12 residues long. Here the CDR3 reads CASSTDRGEAFF. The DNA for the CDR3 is TGTGCCAGCAGCACAGACAGGGGGGAAGCTTTCTTT. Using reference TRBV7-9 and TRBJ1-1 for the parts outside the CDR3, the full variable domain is DTGVSQNPRHKITKRGQNVTFRCDPISEHNRLYWYRQTLGQGPEFLTYFQNEAQLEKSRLLSDRFSAERPKGSFSTLEIQRTEQGDSAMYLCASSTDRGEAFFGQGTRLTVV.

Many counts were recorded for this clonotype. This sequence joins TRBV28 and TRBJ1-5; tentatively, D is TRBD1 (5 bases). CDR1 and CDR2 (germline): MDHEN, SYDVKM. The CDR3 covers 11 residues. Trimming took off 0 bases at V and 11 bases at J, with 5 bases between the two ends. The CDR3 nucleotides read TGTGCCAGCAGTTTATGGGGGGCCCAGCATTTT. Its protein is CASSLWGAQHF.

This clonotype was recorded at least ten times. The CDR3 spells CSVAPQGDSPLHF. The DNA for the CDR3 is TGCAGCGTTGCCCCTCAGGGTGATTCACCCCTCCACTTT. V usage is TRBV29-1 and J usage is TRBJ1-6, with TRBD1 as a possible D gene (5 bases). The CDR3 has 13 amino acids. Trimming left V 4 bases short and J 8 bases short, with 12 bases between. CDR1 and CDR2 from the germline V gene are SQVTM and ANQGSEA.

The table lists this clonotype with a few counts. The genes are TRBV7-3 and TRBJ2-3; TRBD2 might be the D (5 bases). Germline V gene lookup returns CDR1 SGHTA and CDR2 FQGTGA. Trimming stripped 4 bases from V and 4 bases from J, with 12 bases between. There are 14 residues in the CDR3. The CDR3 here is CASSSMRVSDTQYF. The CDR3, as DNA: TGTGCCAGCAGCTCGATGAGGGTGTCAGATACGCAGTATTTT.

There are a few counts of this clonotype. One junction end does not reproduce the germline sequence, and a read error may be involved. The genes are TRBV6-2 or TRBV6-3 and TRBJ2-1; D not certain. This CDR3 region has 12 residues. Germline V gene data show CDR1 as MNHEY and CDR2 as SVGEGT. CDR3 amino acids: CASSYGSLPALF. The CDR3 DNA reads TGTGCCAGCAGTTATGGGTCCCTACCCGCACTCTTC.

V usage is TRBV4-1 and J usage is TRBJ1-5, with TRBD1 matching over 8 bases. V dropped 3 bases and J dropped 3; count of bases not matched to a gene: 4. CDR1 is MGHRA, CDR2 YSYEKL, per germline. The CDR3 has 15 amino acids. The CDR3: CASSQEDRANQPQHF. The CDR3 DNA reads TGCGCCAGCAGCCAGGAGGACAGGGCCAATCAGCCCCAGCATTTT.

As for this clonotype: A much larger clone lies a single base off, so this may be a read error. As DNA, the CDR3 is TGTGCCTGGAGTGTTGACACCGGGGAGCCGTTTTTT. Its protein product is CAWSVDTGEPFF. The V gene is TRBV30, the J gene TRBJ2-2, with a tentative D call TRBD2 (5 bases). CDR1 GTSNPN and CDR2 SVGIG come from the germline V gene (reference sequence). This CDR3 region has 12 residues.

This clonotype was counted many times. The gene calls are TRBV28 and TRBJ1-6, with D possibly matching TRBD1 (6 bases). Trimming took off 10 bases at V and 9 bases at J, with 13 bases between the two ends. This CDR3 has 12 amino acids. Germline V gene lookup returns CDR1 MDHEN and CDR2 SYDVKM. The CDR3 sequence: CATSGGGSPLHF. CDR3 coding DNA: TGTGCCACCAGCGGGGGCGGTTCACCCCTCCACTTT.

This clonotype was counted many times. The CDR3 is CASSLDMYQPQHF. CDR3 sequence (DNA): TGTGCCAGCAGCCTTGACATGTATCAGCCCCAGCATTTT. V is TRBV27 and J is TRBJ1-5, with unresolved D. Germline CDR1 is MNHEY and CDR2 is SMNVEV (reference sequence). The CDR3 covers 13 residues. V was pared by 6 bases and J by 5 bases, with 11 bases between.